This T cell receptor beta chain was profiled in a study of cytomegalovirus exposure and HLA in healthy donors. Study-level results: Later work showed greater clonal expansion in HLA-associated TCR beta chains than in equally common others. A few V segments could not be told apart, such as TRBV6-2 and TRBV6-3, and were left out. An analysis that came later showed most CMV-associated TCR beta chains appearing HLA-restricted. Common viral pathogens seemed to be connected with several of the most significant clusters, according to a later analysis.

About this clone itself: Its antigen is still unknown.

V lost 3 bases to trimming and J lost 1 base, with 7 bases between them. The CDR3 is 14 amino acids. The V gene's germline CDR1 is MNHNY and CDR2 SVGAGI (reference sequence). The PCR employed 60 Vbeta primers together with 13 Jbeta primers. TCRdb keeps only in-frame clones here, not all; method: immunoSEQ multiplex PCR. The sample lists approximately 100,000 clones, roughly 82% occurring once. The source of this sequence is a man aged 45-65 years in good health and CMV-seronegative. The sequenced material came from PBMCs. The chain carries TRBV6-6 and TRBJ2-1; D is perhaps TRBD2 (5 bases). Here the CDR3 reads CASSYGGSYNEQFF. The CDR3 DNA follows: TGTGCCAGCAGTTATGGCGGGTCCTACAATGAGCAGTTCTTC.